A single sample gave rise to the 4 T cell receptor beta chains below, sequenced in a study of blood T cell repertoires in COVID-19. Sequencing was performed with immunoSEQ multiplex PCR; in TCRdb, only in-frame clones are kept and a portion is missing. The data contain under 75,000 clones, roughly 90% of them singletons. Sequencing was performed on peripheral blood. Receptors were obtained from a man aged 30 to 39 with acute or convalescent COVID-19.

This clone came up once. The chain is built from TRBV6-5 and TRBJ2-7; possibly TRBD1 for D (6 bases). Germline V lookup: CDR1 MNHEY, CDR2 SVGAGI. The CDR3 loop spans 14 amino acids. V was trimmed by 6 bases and J by 3 bases, leaving 15 bases between them. As DNA, the CDR3 is TGTGCCAGCAGCCAGACAGGAGGACTCTACGAGCAGTACTTC. As protein: CASSQTGGLYEQYF.

The gene calls are TRBV7-2 and TRBJ1-5, with 9 bases lining up with TRBD1. The germline gives CDR1 SGHTA, CDR2 FQGNSA. Unmatched junction bases numbered 9, after V lost 5 bases and J lost 7 bases. The CDR3 covers 15 residues. CDR3 amino acids: CASSAWTGAGQPQHF. The CDR3 region has the DNA TGTGCCAGCAGCGCTTGGACAGGGGCTGGGCAGCCCCAGCATTTT.

J is TRBJ1-2 and V is TRBV4-2; D is unclear. This CDR3 has 12 residues. Germline CDR1 reads LGHNA; CDR2 reads YNFKEQ. V was shortened by 3 bases and J by 6 bases, with 8 bases between the two germline ends. The CDR3, as DNA: TGTGCCAGCAGCCACCTTTCGGATGGCTACACCTTC. Encoded protein: CASSHLSDGYTF.

The chain employs TRBV7-2 and TRBJ2-3; D not resolved. The germline CDR1 and CDR2 sequences are SGHTA and FQGNSA. This CDR3 has 12 amino acids. Between the trimmed V and J ends, which lost 3 bases and 3 bases, there was a span of 4 bases. The CDR3 coding sequence is TGTGCCAGCAGCTTTCTAACAGATACGCAGTATTTT. It codes for CASSFLTDTQYF.